The sequence of this T cell receptor beta chain was determined in a study of OX40 agonist ivuxolimab in advanced cancers. At the level of the whole study: Ivuxolimab was an agonistic, fully human IgG2 monoclonal antibody directed against OX40 (CD134), a costimulatory receptor. Intravenous ivuxolimab was administered to patients every 2 weeks at six dose levels: 0.01, 0.1, 0.3, 1.5, 3 and 10 mg/kg. Of the 50 to 55 dose-escalation patients, hepatocellular carcinoma was present in approximately 20, melanoma in around 15, renal cell carcinoma in 9 and head and neck cancer in 9. A male proportion of around 81% and a mean age of roughly 58 years, ranging from about 23 to 90, were recorded for the dose-escalation cohort. Prior anti-PD-1, anti-PD-L1 or anti-CTLA-4 therapy was permitted, and checkpoint inhibitors had been received by about 36% of dose-escalation patients. Three dose-escalation patients achieved partial responses, one with hepatocellular carcinoma and two with cutaneous melanoma. Peripheral TCRbeta sequencing was intended to test whether TCR sequence diversity was altered and clonal T-cell expansion was caused by ivuxolimab. The paper reports the monotherapy dose-escalation portion (N ≈ 52 patients) of the phase I ivuxolimab trial. Results and caveats for the whole study, not just this receptor: The antigen specificity of the peripheral T cells that underwent clonal expansion was not determined. Low levels of normalized T-cell clonal expansion were also shown by some nonresponding patients. At doses of 0.1 to 3.0 mg/kg, clonal expansion of both CD4+ and CD8+ blood T cells was observed from baseline to week 6. Partial responders in the 0.1-3.0 mg/kg groups had among the lowest normalized peripheral clonal expansion, especially among CD8+ T cells. After ivuxolimab, CD8+ T cells had more expanded clones than CD4+ T cells on average.

From its cysteine to its phenylalanine, the CDR3 spans 16 amino acids. Here the CDR3 DNA is all that survives: 48 bases in frame from base 1. CDR1 and CDR2, looked up from the germline V gene, are SGHRS and YFSETQ. Germline trimming: 0 bases from V, 7 bases from J; junction bases outside gene matches: 5. Genomic DNA was isolated from the sorted cells so that the TCRbeta CDR3 region could be sequenced. TCRbeta CDR3 regions were sequenced using the immunoSEQ Assay. Held by TCRdb, this immuneACCESS table contains in-frame sequences only and omits some clones. Under half of the omission traces to an unresolved V gene where checked; the cause of the rest is unknown. This sample is represented by around 76,000 clones; 70% to 90% of them were singletons. The top ten clonotypes cover roughly 7.3% of the sample. The trial excluded patients who had a history of autoimmune disease or who were on systemic immunosuppression. Peripheral blood for TCR sequencing was collected from all dose cohorts at baseline, on cycle 4 day 1, and on cycle 7 day 1. The samples were taken from a phase I, first-in-human, multicenter, open-label dose-escalation trial of ivuxolimab. The trial enrolled adults with locally advanced or metastatic head and neck squamous cell, hepatocellular, melanoma or renal cell carcinoma. CD4+ and CD8+ T cells were sorted separately from peripheral blood before TCR sequencing.

Of note for this clone: Its binding antigen is unknown. The input lacks base qualities; no much larger clone sits a single base away.

The sample consisted of CD4+ or CD8+ T cells sorted from blood, taken in a trial of the OX40 agonist ivuxolimab. This chain joins TRBV5-1 to TRBJ2-7; 15 bases in the middle match TRBD2. This sequence was found in an adult with an advanced solid tumor such as melanoma, head and neck, liver or kidney cancer. The nucleotides read TGCGCCAGCAGCTTGGTGCCGGGACTAGCGGGAGGAGAGCAGTACTTC. Its translation reads: CASSLVPGLAGGEQYF.